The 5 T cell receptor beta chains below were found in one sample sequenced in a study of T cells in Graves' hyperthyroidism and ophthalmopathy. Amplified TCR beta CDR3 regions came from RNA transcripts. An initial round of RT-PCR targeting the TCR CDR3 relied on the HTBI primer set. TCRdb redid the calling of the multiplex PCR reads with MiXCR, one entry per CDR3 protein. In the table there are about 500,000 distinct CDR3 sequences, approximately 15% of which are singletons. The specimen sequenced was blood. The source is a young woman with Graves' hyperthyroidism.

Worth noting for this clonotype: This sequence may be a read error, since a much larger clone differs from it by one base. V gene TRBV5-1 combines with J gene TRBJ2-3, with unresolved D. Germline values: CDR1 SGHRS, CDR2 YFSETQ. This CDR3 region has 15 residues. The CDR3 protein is CASSWKWNPTDTHYF. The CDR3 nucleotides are TGCGCCAGCAGCTGGAAGTGGAACCCCACAGATACGCACTATTTT.

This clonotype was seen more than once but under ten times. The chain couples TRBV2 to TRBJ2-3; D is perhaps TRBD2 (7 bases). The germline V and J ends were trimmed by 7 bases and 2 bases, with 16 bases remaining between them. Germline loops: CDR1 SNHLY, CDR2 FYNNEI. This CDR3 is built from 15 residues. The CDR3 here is CASMFAGAPTDTQYF. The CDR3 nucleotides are TGTGCCAGCATGTTTGCGGGGGCGCCCACAGATACGCAGTATTTT.

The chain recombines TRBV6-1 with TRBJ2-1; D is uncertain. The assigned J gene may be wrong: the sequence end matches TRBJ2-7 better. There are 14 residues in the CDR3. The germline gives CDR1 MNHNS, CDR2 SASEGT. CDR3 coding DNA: TGTGCCAGCAGTGATCTGGCGGACCACAATGAGCAGTACTTC. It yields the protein CASSDLADHNEQYF.

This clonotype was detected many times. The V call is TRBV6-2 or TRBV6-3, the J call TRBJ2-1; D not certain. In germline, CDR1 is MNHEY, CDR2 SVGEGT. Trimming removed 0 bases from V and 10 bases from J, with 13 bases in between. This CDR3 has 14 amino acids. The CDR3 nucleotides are TGTGCCAGCAGTTACTCGGACCCCCCCAAGGAGCAGTTCTTC. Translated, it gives CASSYSDPPKEQFF.

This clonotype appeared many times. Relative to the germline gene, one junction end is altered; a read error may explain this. The CDR3 reads CTSRDRLSRVGANVLTF. The CDR3 coding sequence is TGTACCAGCAGAGACAGGTTAAGCAGGGTCGGGGCCAACGTCCTGACTTTC. J is TRBJ2-6 and V is TRBV2, with D possibly being TRBD1 (6 bases). CDR1 and CDR2 from the germline V gene are SNHLY and FYNNEI. This CDR3 spans 17 amino acids.